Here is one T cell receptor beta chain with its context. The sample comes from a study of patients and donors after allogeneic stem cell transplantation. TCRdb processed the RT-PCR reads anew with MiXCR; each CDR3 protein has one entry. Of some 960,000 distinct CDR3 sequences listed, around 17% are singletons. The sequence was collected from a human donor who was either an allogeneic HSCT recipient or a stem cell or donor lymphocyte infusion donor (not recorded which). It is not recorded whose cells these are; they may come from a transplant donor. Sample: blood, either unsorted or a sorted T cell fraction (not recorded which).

CDR3 bases: TGCAGTGCTAGACCCGGGACTAGCGGGTCCCTGGCGGGTACGCAGTATTTT. It specifies CSARPGTSGSLAGTQYF. This chain connects TRBV20-1 to TRBJ2-3, with TRBD2 matching 12 bases. Unmatched junction bases numbered 14, after V lost 2 bases and J lost 8 bases. Germline CDR1 is DFQATT and CDR2 is SNEGSKA (reference sequence). The CDR3 extends over 17 amino acids.